The subject of this entry is one TCR beta chain. This entry belongs to a study of blood T cell repertoires in COVID-19. At the level of the study: Sites in the United States, Italy and Spain provided acute and convalescent COVID-19 samples. Sample material is recorded as cDNA or gDNA derived from T cells, B-cell-depleted T cells, or PBMCs.

Germline trimming cut 6 bases from V and 2 bases from J; bases unmatched to any gene: 6. CDR1 LNHDA and CDR2 SQIVND come from the germline V gene (reference sequence). The CDR3 spans 14 residues. In the study's own analysis: Using reference gene primer amplification, nucleated cell counts were estimated. This table comes from immunoSEQ multiplex PCR, and its TCRdb copy is limited to in-frame clones, with some not included. V and J calls and clone size are those listed in that table; D and trimming were worked out from the DNA. The sample includes about 160,000 clones, about 80% of them seen just once.

Input material: peripheral blood. The sequence derives from a man between 65 and 85 years old who had recovered from COVID-19. The rearrangement uses TRBV19 and TRBJ2-7, with 8 bases matching TRBD1. This chain's CDR3 is CASSSTGEPYEQYF. For the CDR3, the DNA is TGTGCCAGTAGCTCGACAGGGGAACCCTACGAGCAGTACTTC.